One T cell receptor beta chain is described in this entry. What it recognizes is unknown. This sample was included in a study of shared clonotypes between healthy human individuals. Adult donors, all healthy and HIV-negative, had no recent acute infections or vaccinations. Every contributor of samples was a Caucasian grown-up residing in Nashville, Tennessee. The data were produced by immunoSEQ multiplex PCR, yet TCRdb's version contains in-frame clones alone and is incomplete. The sample has 400,000 to 600,000 clones; roughly 77% are singletons. Study-wide points: Exclusively blood specimens were collected; tissue repertoires likely differ. The low donor count limited represented genetic and exposure-history diversity.

J gave up 1 base and V 6 bases, and 4 bases lay outside the gene matches. This CDR3 is 15 amino acids long. Germline V gene sequence: CDR1 SNHLY, CDR2 FYNNEI. The source of this sequence is a middle-aged woman in good health. Some clones in this sample may be carry-over from other donors' samples. This rearrangement joins TRBV2 to TRBJ2-2, with TRBD2 matching over 8 bases. The sequenced sample was PBMCs. The CDR3 is CASSWGLVNTGELFF. The CDR3 region has the DNA TGTGCCAGCAGCTGGGGACTAGTGAACACCGGGGAGCTGTTTTTT.